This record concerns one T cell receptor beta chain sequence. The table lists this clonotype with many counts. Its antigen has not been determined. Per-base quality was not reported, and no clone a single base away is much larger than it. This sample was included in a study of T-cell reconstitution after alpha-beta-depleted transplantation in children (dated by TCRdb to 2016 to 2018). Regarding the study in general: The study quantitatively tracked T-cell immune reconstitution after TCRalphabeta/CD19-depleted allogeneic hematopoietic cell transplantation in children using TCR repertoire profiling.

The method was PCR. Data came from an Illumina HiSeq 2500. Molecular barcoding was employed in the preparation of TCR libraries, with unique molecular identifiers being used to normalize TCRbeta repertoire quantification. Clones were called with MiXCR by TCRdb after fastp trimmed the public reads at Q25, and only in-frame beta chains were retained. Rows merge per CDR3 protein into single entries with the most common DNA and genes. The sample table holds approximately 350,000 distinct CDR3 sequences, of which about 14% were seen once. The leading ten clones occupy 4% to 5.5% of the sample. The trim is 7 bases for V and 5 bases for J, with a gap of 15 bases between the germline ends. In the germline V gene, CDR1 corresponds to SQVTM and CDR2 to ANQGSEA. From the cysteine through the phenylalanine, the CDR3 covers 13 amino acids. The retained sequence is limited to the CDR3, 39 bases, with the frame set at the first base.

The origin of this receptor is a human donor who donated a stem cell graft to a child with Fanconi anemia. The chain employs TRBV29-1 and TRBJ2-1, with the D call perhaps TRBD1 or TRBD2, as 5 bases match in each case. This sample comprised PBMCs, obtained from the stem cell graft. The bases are TGCAGCGGCGAATCCGGGACGAACAATGAGCAGTTCTTC. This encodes CSGESGTNNEQFF.